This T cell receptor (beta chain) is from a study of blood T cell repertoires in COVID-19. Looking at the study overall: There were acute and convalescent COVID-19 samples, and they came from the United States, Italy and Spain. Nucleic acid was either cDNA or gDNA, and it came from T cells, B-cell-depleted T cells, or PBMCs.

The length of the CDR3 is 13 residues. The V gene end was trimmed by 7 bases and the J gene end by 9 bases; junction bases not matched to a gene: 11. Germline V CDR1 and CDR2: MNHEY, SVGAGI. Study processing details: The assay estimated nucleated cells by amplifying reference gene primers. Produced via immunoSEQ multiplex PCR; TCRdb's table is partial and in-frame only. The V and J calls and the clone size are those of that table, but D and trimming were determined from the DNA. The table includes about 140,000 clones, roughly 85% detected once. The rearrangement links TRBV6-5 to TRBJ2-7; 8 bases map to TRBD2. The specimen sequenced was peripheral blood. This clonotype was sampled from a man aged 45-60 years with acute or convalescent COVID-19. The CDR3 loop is CASTGGPGGRQYF. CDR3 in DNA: TGTGCCAGCACCGGAGGTCCGGGAGGGCGGCAGTACTTC.